Listed below are T cell receptor beta chains from one sample, sequenced in a study of cytomegalovirus exposure and HLA in healthy donors. Generated by immunoSEQ multiplex PCR, the TCRdb table keeps only in-frame clones and is missing some. The sample yields approximately 80,000 clones, 74% seen once. Sequencing was carried out using PBMCs. The origin of the receptors is a man aged 25 to 45 in good health and CMV-seropositive. Each CDR3 is given with its conserved first and last residue. A D gene is named only where the DNA matches it firmly. Clone size appears in some rows only: once, few, many, or a class for an expanded clone.

CDR3	DNA	J	V	size	D
CASTNRGGGTEAFF	TGTGCCAGCACTAACAGGGGGGGTGGCACTGAAGCTTTCTTT	TRBJ1-1	TRBV6-5	NA	TRBD1
CASSPSPWELFF	TGTGCCAGCAGTCCTAGCCCCTGGGAGCTGTTTTTT	TRBJ2-2	TRBV6-6	NA	NA
CASSGLNEQFF	TGTGCCAGCAGCGGACTCAATGAGCAGTTCTTC	TRBJ2-1	TRBV9	NA	NA
CASSLEVSGLAFF	TGTGCCAGCAGCTTAGAAGTCAGCGGGCTAGCTTTCTTT	TRBJ1-1	TRBV11-2	NA	NA
CASSKGTSGKTDTQYF	TGTGCCAGCAGCAAAGGGACTAGCGGAAAAACAGATACGCAGTATTTT	TRBJ2-3	TRBV9	NA	TRBD2
CASSVGQGLDEKLFF	TGTGCCAGCAGCGTAGGACAGGGGTTGGATGAAAAACTGTTTTTT	TRBJ1-4	TRBV9	NA	TRBD1
CSSSFGTYEQFF	TGTTCCAGCAGCTTCGGGACTTACGAGCAGTTCTTC	TRBJ2-1	TRBV7-9	NA	NA
CASSLGASSTDTQYF	TGTGCCAGCAGCTTGGGGGCGTCTAGCACAGATACGCAGTATTTT	TRBJ2-3	TRBV5-8	NA	NA
CASSFTGGYNEQFF	TGTGCCAGCAGCTTCACGGGGGGCTACAATGAGCAGTTCTTC	TRBJ2-1	TRBV11-3	NA	TRBD2
CASSLGVGGEQGEAFF	TGTGCCAGCAGCTTAGGGGTGGGTGGAGAACAGGGTGAAGCTTTCTTT	TRBJ1-1	TRBV7-9	once	NA
CASSVTSGETYEQYF	TGTGCCAGCAGTGTGACTAGCGGGGAAACCTACGAGCAGTACTTC	TRBJ2-7	TRBV6-5	few	TRBD2
CASSPPSLKNTEAFF	TGTGCCAGCTCACCACCCTCACTCAAAAACACTGAAGCTTTCTTT	TRBJ1-1	TRBV18	NA	NA
CASSVGRKAFF	TGTGCCAGCAGCGTGGGCAGGAAAGCTTTCTTT	TRBJ1-1	TRBV6-1	NA	NA
CASSRGPGGYTF	TGTGCCAGCAGCCGCGGGCCGGGGGGCTACACCTTC	TRBJ1-2	TRBV7-9	once	NA
CASSLGPGQPQHF	TGTGCCAGCAGCTTAGGACCAGGACAGCCCCAGCATTTT	TRBJ1-5	TRBV7-8	NA	NA
CASSTHLRGRGMNTEAFF	TGTGCCAGCAGCACTCACCTCAGGGGGCGGGGGATGAACACTGAAGCTTTCTTT	TRBJ1-1	TRBV11-2	NA	TRBD1
CASSLEQGNRETQYF	TGTGCCAGCAGCTTAGAACAGGGAAATCGGGAGACCCAGTACTTC	TRBJ2-5	TRBV5-4	NA	NA
CASSQETLREQYF	TGCGCCAGCAGCCAAGAAACCTTGCGAGAGCAGTACTTC	TRBJ2-7	TRBV4-1	NA	NA